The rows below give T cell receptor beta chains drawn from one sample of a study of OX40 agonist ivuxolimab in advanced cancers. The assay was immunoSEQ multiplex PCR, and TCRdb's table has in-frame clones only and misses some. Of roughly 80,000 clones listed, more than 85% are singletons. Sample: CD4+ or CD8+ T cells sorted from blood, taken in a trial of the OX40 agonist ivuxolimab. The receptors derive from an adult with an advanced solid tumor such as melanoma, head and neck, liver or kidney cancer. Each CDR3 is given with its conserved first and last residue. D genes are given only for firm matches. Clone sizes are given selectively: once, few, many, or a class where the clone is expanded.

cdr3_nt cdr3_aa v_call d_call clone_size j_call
TGTGCCAGCAGCTCTGGGGGAGGGGACAGACAGTCCGAGCAGTACTTC CASSSGGGDRQSEQYF TRBV7-8 NA NA TRBJ2-7
TGTGCCAGCAGCCCTCGGGGTGAGCAGTTCTTC CASSPRGEQFF TRBV7-9 NA NA TRBJ2-1
TGTGCCAGCAGTGCAACAGGGTTGGAAAACTATGGCTACACCTTC CASSATGLENYGYTF TRBV28 NA NA TRBJ1-2
TGTGCCAGCAGCGCACGACAGGAGAGGGGGGACATTCAGTACTTC CASSARQERGDIQYF TRBV7-9 NA once TRBJ2-4
TGTGCCTGGAGTGCCCGGGGACAGACATATGGCTACACCTTC CAWSARGQTYGYTF TRBV30 TRBD1 NA TRBJ1-2
TGCGCCAGCAGTCAATCGCCCGCACCCCAGAGGCAGTACTTC CASSQSPAPQRQYF TRBV23-1 NA NA TRBJ2-7
TGCGCCAGCAGCTACAATACAGGGGGACAAGAGACCCAGTACTTC CASSYNTGGQETQYF TRBV5-1 TRBD1 NA TRBJ2-5
TGTGCCAGCAGCCTTAGCGGGAGCCTCTACAATGAGCAGTTCTTC CASSLSGSLYNEQFF TRBV27 TRBD2 NA TRBJ2-1
TGTGCCAGCTTATCGCTTTTGGACACTGAAGCTTTCTTT CASLSLLDTEAFF TRBV7-2 NA NA TRBJ1-1
TGTGCCAGCACCTACTATCAAACAGGGAATCAAAAACTGTTTTTT CASTYYQTGNQKLFF TRBV28 NA NA TRBJ1-4
TGTGCCAGCAGTGCCCCCCCTTCCTACAATGAGCAGTTCTTC CASSAPPSYNEQFF TRBV2 NA NA TRBJ2-1
TGTGCCAGCAGCTCCAGCGCGGGCTCTGGGGCCAACGTCCTGACTTTC CASSSSAGSGANVLTF TRBV7-8 NA few TRBJ2-6
TGTGCCAGCAGTTTACCCCTGTACACCGGGGAGCTGTTTTTT CASSLPLYTGELFF TRBV27 NA NA TRBJ2-2
TGTGCCAGCAGCCTACTGGCGGGGGATGGTTCACCCCTCCACTTT CASSLLAGDGSPLHF TRBV14 NA NA TRBJ1-6
TGCGCCAGCAGCCAAGATTTGGGGACAGGGAACGAAAAACTGTTTTTT CASSQDLGTGNEKLFF TRBV4-1 TRBD1 NA TRBJ1-4
TGCGCCAGCAGCCAAGACGGGACGGACAATTCACCCCTCCACTTT CASSQDGTDNSPLHF TRBV4-3 NA NA TRBJ1-6
TGTGCCAGCAGTTACGCCGGACAGGTGGGTCAGCCCCAGCATTTT CASSYAGQVGQPQHF TRBV6-5 TRBD1 NA TRBJ1-5
TGTGCCAGCTCCGGGACAGAAGGAAACACCATATATTTT CASSGTEGNTIYF TRBV7-2 TRBD1 NA TRBJ1-3